The sequence of this T cell receptor beta chain was determined in a study of T cell responses to AZD1222 COVID-19 vaccine. This CDR3 has 14 amino acids. The germline gives CDR1 SGHRS, CDR2 YFSETQ. The J segment lost 1 base and the V segment lost 7 bases, leaving 7 bases of the junction unmatched. Study results and limitations: Unmutated variant regions reportedly attract nearly half of all spike-specific TCRs. Among the donors, most were white British and more were female, and clonal diversity was possibly underestimated.

To note about this clone: Its cognate antigen is unknown.

Profiled with immunoSEQ multiplex PCR; TCRdb holds only in-frame clones, not every one. The sample has some 140,000 clones, roughly 90% seen once. Sequenced material: peripheral blood, taken on day 0 of AZD1222 vaccination. This sequence was found in an adult in good health. The genes are TRBV5-1 and TRBJ1-1; 7 nucleotides align to TRBD1. The DNA for the CDR3 is TGCGCCAGCGCTCGGACAGGCGAGAACACTGAAGCTTTCTTT. The encoded protein is CASARTGENTEAFF.